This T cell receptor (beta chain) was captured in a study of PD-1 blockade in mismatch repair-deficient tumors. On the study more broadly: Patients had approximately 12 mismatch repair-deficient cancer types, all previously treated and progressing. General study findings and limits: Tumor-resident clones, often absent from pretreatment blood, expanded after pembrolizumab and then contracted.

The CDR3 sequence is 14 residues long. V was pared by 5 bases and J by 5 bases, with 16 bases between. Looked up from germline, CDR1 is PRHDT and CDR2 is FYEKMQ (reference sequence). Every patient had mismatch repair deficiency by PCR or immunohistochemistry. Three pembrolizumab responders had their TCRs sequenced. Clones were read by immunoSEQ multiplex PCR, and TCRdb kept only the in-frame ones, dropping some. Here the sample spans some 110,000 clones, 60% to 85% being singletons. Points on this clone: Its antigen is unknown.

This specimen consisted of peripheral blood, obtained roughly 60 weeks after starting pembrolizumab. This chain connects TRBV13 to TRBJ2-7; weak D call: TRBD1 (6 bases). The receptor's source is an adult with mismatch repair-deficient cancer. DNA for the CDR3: TGTGCCAGCAGCGCAAACAGGGTACTACACGAGCAGTACTTC. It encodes CASSANRVLHEQYF.